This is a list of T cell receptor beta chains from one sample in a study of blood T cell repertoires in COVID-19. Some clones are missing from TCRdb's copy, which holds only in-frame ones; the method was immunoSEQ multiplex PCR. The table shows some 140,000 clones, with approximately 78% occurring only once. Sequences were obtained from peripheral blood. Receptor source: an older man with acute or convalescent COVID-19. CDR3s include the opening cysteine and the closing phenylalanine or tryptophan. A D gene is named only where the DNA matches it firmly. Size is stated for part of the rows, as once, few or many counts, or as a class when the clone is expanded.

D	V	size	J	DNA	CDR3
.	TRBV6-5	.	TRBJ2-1	TGTGCCAGCAGGCAACAGGTTTACAATGAGCAGTTCTTC	CASRQQVYNEQFF
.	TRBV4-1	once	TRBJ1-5	TGCGCCAGCAGCCAAGATGTCCAGGGGAGATATCAGCCCCAGCATTTT	CASSQDVQGRYQPQHF
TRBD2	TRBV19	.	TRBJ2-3	TGTGCCAGTAGTATCCTGAAGGGCGGGGGAGATACGCAGTATTTT	CASSILKGGGDTQYF
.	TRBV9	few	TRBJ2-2	TGTGCCAGCAGCCGTCAAGCGTGGCAGGGGAACACCGGGGAGCTGTTTTTT	CASSRQAWQGNTGELFF
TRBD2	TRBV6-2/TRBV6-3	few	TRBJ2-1	TGTGCCAGCAGTAATCCCGGGACTAGCAATGAGCAGTTCTTC	CASSNPGTSNEQFF
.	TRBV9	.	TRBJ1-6	TGTGCCAGCAGCCTGACACAAAACCGTTCACCCCTCCACTTT	CASSLTQNRSPLHF
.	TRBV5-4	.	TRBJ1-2	TGTGCCAGCAGCTTGGGAGGGTTGTTGGCGTCCTATTCCGGCTACACCTTC	CASSLGGLLASYSGYTF
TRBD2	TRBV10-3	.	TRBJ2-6	TGTGCCATCAGCCGACTAGCGGAAATTCTCACTAGCTCTGGGGCCAACGTCCTGACTTTC	CAISRLAEILTSSGANVLTF
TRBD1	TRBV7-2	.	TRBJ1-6	TGTGCCAGCAGCTTAGCCGTGGGACAGGGTAATTCACCCCTCCACTTT	CASSLAVGQGNSPLHF
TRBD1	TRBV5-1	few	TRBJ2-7	TGCGCCAGCAGCCGGAACCCGGGACAGGGGGGAAGCTACGAGCAGTACTTC	CASSRNPGQGGSYEQYF
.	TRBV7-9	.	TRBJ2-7	TGTGCCAGCAGCACTTGGACATCCTACGAGCAGTACTTC	CASSTWTSYEQYF
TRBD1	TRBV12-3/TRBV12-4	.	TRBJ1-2	TGTGCCAGCACTGGGACAGAAAACTATGGCTACACCTTC	CASTGTENYGYTF
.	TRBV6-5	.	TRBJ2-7	TGTGCCAGCAGCCTAGACCAAGGTCTCTCCTACGAGCAGTACTTC	CASSLDQGLSYEQYF
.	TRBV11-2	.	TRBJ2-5	TGTGCCAGCAGCCTACAAGGGGTCCAAGAGACCCAGTACTTC	CASSLQGVQETQYF
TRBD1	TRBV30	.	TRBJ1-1	TGTGCCTGGAAGTCAGTAGGGGGCACGAGTGGCACTGAAGCTTTCTTT	CAWKSVGGTSGTEAFF
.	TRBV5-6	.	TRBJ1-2	TGTGCCAGCAGCTTTCAACAGGGTTATCACTATGGCTACACCTTC	CASSFQQGYHYGYTF
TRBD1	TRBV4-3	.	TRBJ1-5	TGCGCCAGCAGCCAGCAGGGGGATCAGCCCCAGCATTTT	CASSQQGDQPQHF
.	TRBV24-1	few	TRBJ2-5	TGTGCCACCAGTGATTTGGCCCCGGCAGGGAAGCTAGAGACCCAGTACTTC	CATSDLAPAGKLETQYF
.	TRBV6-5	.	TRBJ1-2	TGTGCCAGCAGTTACTTCGGGGGATCGGCTGGCTACACCTTC	CASSYFGGSAGYTF
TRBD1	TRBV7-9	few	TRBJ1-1	TGTGCCAGCAGCGAACTACAGGGGGCAGAAGCTTTCTTT	CASSELQGAEAFF
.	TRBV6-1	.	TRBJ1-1	TGTGCCAGCAGTGAACATAACACTGAAGCTTTCTTT	CASSEHNTEAFF
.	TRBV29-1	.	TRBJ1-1	TGCAGCGTTGAAGATCGGGGAAGTAGAACTGAAGCTTTCTTT	CSVEDRGSRTEAFF
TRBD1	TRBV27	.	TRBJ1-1	TGTGCCACCAGTACACGGGGGGGGGACAGGGGGAACACTGAAGCTTTCTTT	CATSTRGGDRGNTEAFF
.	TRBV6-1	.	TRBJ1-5	TGTGCCAGCAGTGAGATTAGCAACTCCAATCAGCCCCAGCATTTT	CASSEISNSNQPQHF
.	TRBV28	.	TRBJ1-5	TGTGCCAGCGCCCCGGGGGGCGGGAAGAAGCCCCAGCATTTT	CASAPGGGKKPQHF
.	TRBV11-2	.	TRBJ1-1	TGTGCCACCTCCTATTTGAACACTGAAGCTTTCTTT	CATSYLNTEAFF
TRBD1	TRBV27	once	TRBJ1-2	TGTGCCAGCAGTCGTCCCGGGACAGGCGCATATGGCTACACCTTC	CASSRPGTGAYGYTF
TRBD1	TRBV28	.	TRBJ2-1	TGTGCCAGCAGTCAAGGACAGGGCTACAATGAGCAGTTCTTC	CASSQGQGYNEQFF
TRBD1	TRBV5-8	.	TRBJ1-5	TGTGCCAGCAGCCTAGGGGGCTGGGGCAATCAGCCCCAGCATTTT	CASSLGGWGNQPQHF
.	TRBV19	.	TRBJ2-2	TGTGCCACAGCAGGGGTTCAGTCGTCCGGGGAGCTGTTTTTT	CATAGVQSSGELFF
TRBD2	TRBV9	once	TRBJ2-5	TGTGCCAGCAGCCTACGGACTAGCGGGGGGCCAGGGGAGACCCAGTACTTC	CASSLRTSGGPGETQYF